Each of the 13 T cell receptor beta chains below was sequenced from the same sample in a study of T cells in women clearing cervical HPV infection. Sequencing was performed with immunoSEQ multiplex PCR; in TCRdb, only in-frame clones are kept and a portion is missing. The sample table sets out tens of thousands of clones. Sequencing was carried out using blood buffy coat. These receptors originate from a woman aged 18-70 years with a cervical HPV16 infection that either progressed to CIN3+ or cleared (not recorded which).

As to this clone: The CDR3 is cut off 3 residues early in the read; its end comes from the germline J gene. The chain has TRBV20-1 and TRBJ1-4; D uncertain. V was trimmed by 8 bases and J by 6 bases, leaving 19 bases between them. CDR1 is DFQATT, CDR2 SNEGSKA, per germline (reference sequence). The CDR3 sequence is 14 residues long. CDR3 DNA, as far as it was read: TGCAGTCCCAGAAGGGCCCTCTCGGATGAAAAA. Translation: CSPRRALSDEK. The full CDR3 protein is CSPRRALSDEKLFF.

As concerns this clone: The read comes to an end 3 residues before the CDR3 does, leaving the germline J gene to fill in the end. The chain joins TRBV18 to TRBJ2-1; possibly TRBD1 for D (6 bases). Germline V lookup: CDR1 KGHSH, CDR2 LQKENI. The CDR3 extends over 14 amino acids. The V gene lost 6 bases and the J gene lost 7 bases, with 16 bases spanning the gap. The DNA read from the CDR3 is TGTGCCAGCTCGGACAGAAGCAGGGAAAATGAG. It is translated as CASSDRSRENE. The entire CDR3 protein is CASSDRSRENEQFF.

As to this clone: The CDR3 goes on 3 residues after the read ends, and that part is filled in from the germline J gene. The chain is built from TRBV19 and TRBJ1-1, with D unresolved. CDR3 length: 12 amino acids. The germline gives CDR1 LNHDA, CDR2 SQIVND (reference sequence). V lost 3 bases and J 7 bases, leaving 9 bases between the germline ends. The CDR3 bases that were read are TGTGCCAGTAGTATGCCAAACTATGAA. Its translation is CASSMPNYE. The CDR3 in its entirety is CASSMPNYEAFF.

Worth noting for this clone: From the germline J gene comes the end of the CDR3, since the read stops 3 residues before it. The gene calls are TRBV11-2 and TRBJ1-4; D is uncertain. The CDR3 spans 15 residues. Trimming removed 5 bases from V and 0 bases from J, with 10 bases in between. Per the germline V gene, CDR1 is SGHAT and CDR2 is FQNNGV. The CDR3 region is CASSKDGATNEKLFF. The CDR3 bases that were read are TGTGCCAGCAGCAAGGACGGGGCAACTAATGAAAAA.

To note about this clone: The junction and the germline gene differ at one end; a read error may be behind it. The read ends 3 residues shy of where the CDR3 ends; the end is completed using the germline J gene. This chain joins TRBV4-1 and TRBJ2-7, with 8 bases fitting TRBD1. Germline V CDR1 and CDR2: MGHRA, YSYEKL. The CDR3 loop spans 16 amino acids. CDR3 sequence reads: CTSSHETGAFLYEQYF. CDR3 bases read: TGCACCAGCAGCCACGAGACAGGGGCCTTTCTCTACGAG.

Of note for this clone: The DNA ends 3 residues before the CDR3 does, and the rest of the CDR3 is filled in from the germline J gene. The genes are TRBV5-1 and TRBJ2-6; D might be TRBD1 (7 bases). CDR1 and CDR2 (germline): SGHRS, YFSETQ. Trimming cost V 4 bases and J 4 bases, with 12 bases left between them. The CDR3 contains 15 residues. The part of the CDR3 DNA that was read is TGCGCCAGCAGCAGCGCGGGACAGGGGGCCAACGTC. It yields the protein CASSSAGQGANV. The full CDR3 protein is CASSSAGQGANVLTF.

On this clone itself: The CDR3 is cut off 3 residues early in the read; its end comes from the germline J gene. The rearrangement joins TRBV27 to TRBJ2-3; possible D gene TRBD2, 5 bases. Germline lookup yields CDR1 MNHEY and CDR2 SMNVEV (reference sequence). CDR3 length equals 14 residues. The V and J ends lost 2 bases and 1 base respectively, with 7 bases between them. The CDR3 bases that were read are TGTGCCAGCAGTTTAGGACTGGGCACAGATACG. This gives the protein CASSLGLGTDT. From start to end, the CDR3 is CASSLGLGTDTQYF.

About this clone: The sequenced fragment ends 3 residues before the CDR3 boundary, so the rest is inferred from the germline J gene. V is TRBV30 and J is TRBJ2-6, with a possible D match to TRBD1 (5 bases). The CDR3 length is 16 residues. Germline-derived CDR1 and CDR2 are GTSNPN and SVGIG (reference sequence). V was pared by 3 bases and J by 4 bases, with 16 bases between. The CDR3 protein is CAWSPPGWTGANVLTF. The sequenced CDR3 bases are TGTGCCTGGAGCCCTCCTGGATGGACAGGGGCCAACGTC.

A word on this clone: The read ends 3 residues shy of where the CDR3 ends; the end is completed using the germline J gene. The chain is built from TRBV15 and TRBJ1-4; perhaps TRBD1 as D (6 bases). The germline V and J ends were trimmed by 9 bases and 3 bases, with 8 bases remaining between them. CDR1 and CDR2 (germline): LNHNV, YYDKDF (reference sequence). This CDR3 comprises 12 residues. The CDR3 sequence is CATQGPNEKLFF. The CDR3 bases that were read are TGTGCCACACAGGGACCTAATGAAAAA.

As for this clone: The read comes to an end 3 residues before the CDR3 does, leaving the germline J gene to fill in the end. The chain recombines TRBV19 with TRBJ2-3, with D possibly matching TRBD2 (5 bases). In germline, CDR1 is LNHDA, CDR2 SQIVND (reference sequence). This CDR3 contains 15 residues. V was pared by 5 bases and J by 3 bases, with 15 bases between. CDR3 loop: CASSPGIGGTDTQYF. The DNA read from the CDR3 is TGTGCCAGTAGTCCGGGTATAGGCGGGACAGATACG. Full variable domain (rest looked up from reference TRBV19 and TRBJ2-3): DGGITQSPKYLFRKEGQNVTLSCEQNLNHDAMYWYRQDPGQGLRLIYYSQIVNDFQKGDIAEGYSVSREKKESFPLTVTSAQKNPTAFYLCASSPGIGGTDTQYFGPGTRLTVL.

Worth noting for this clone: With the read ending 3 residues before the CDR3 end, the germline J gene is used to fill in that end. This chain links TRBV2 with TRBJ1-1; D is unresolved. V was shortened by 5 bases and J by 0 bases, with 7 bases between the two germline ends. CDR3 size: 13 residues. Germline CDR1 SNHLY, CDR2 FYNNEI. CDR3 DNA, as far as it was read: TGTGCCAGCAGTTCCAAATTGAACACTGAA. This encodes CASSSKLNTE. Given in full, the CDR3 is CASSSKLNTEAFF.

Details on this clone: The read is 3 residues too short to cover the CDR3 end, so that end is filled in from the germline J gene. This chain uses TRBV19 with TRBJ1-1, with 7 bases lining up with TRBD1. There are 13 residues in the CDR3. After removal of 11 bases from V and 1 base from J, the junction contained 7 bases not matched to a gene. The V gene's germline CDR1 is LNHDA and CDR2 SQIVND (reference sequence). The CDR3 DNA, read in part, is TGTGCCGTCCGGACAGGATGGAACACTGAA. Translation: CAVRTGWNTE. The entire CDR3 protein reads CAVRTGWNTEAFF.

Concerning this clone: Coverage ceases 3 residues before the CDR3 finishes, and the germline J gene fills in the end. The chain links TRBV9 to TRBJ1-5; D gene ambiguous. V was cut by 0 bases and J by 3 bases, with 7 bases left in between. Germline CDR1 and CDR2: SGDLS and YYNGEE. This CDR3 contains 14 residues. The sequenced part of the CDR3 DNA is TGTGCCAGCAGCGTAGACGGTTCCAATCAGCCC. It codes for CASSVDGSNQP. Given in full, the CDR3 is CASSVDGSNQPQHF.